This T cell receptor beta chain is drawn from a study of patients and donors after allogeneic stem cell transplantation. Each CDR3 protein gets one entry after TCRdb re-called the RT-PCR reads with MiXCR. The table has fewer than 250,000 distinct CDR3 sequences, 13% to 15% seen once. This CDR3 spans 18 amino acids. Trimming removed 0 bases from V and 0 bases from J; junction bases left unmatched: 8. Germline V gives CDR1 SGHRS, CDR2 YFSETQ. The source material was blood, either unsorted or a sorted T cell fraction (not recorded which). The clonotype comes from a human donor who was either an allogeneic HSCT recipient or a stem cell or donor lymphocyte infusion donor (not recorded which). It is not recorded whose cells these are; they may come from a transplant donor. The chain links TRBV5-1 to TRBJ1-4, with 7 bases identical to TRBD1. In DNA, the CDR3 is TGCGCCAGCAGCTTGGCCGGACAGGATGTTGCAACTAATGAAAAACTGTTTTTT. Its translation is CASSLAGQDVATNEKLFF.